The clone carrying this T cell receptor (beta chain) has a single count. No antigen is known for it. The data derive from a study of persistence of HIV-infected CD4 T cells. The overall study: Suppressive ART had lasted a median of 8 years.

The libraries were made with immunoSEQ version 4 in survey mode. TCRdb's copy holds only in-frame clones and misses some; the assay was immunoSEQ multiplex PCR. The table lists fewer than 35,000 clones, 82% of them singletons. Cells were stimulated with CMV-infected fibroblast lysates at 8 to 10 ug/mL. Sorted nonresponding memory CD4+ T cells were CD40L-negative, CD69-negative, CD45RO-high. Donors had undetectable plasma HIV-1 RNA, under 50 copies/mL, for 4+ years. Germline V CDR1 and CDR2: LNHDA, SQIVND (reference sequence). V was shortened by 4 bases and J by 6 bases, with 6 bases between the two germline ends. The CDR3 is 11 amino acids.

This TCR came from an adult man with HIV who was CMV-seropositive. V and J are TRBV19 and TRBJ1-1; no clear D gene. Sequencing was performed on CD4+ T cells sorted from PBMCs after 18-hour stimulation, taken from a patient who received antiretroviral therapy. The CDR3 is CASSRAPEAFF. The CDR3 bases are TGTGCCAGTAGTAGGGCCCCTGAAGCTTTCTTT.